These 10 T cell receptor beta chains came from one sample sequenced in a study of T cells in Graves' hyperthyroidism and ophthalmopathy. RNA transcripts provided the source from which TCR beta CDR3 regions were amplified. First-round RT-PCR with HTBI primers amplified the TCR CDR3 region. TCRdb re-derived calls from the multiplex PCR reads in MiXCR, one entry per CDR3 protein. The sample yields 600,000 or so distinct CDR3 sequences, around 46% seen once. Source material: peripheral blood or thyroid tissue (not recorded which). The receptors were sampled from a woman aged 18-29 years with Graves' hyperthyroidism.

The chain recombines TRBV11-3 with TRBJ1-1, with 11 bases fitting TRBD1. Per germline, CDR1 SGHNT and CDR2 YENEEA. The CDR3 loop spans 15 amino acids. The V gene end was trimmed by 4 bases and the J gene end by 5 bases; junction bases not matched to a gene: 6. CDR3 region: CASSSRDRGKTEAFF. The CDR3 DNA sequence: TGTGCCAGCAGCTCGCGGGACAGGGGGAAAACTGAAGCTTTCTTT.

V usage is TRBV2 and J usage is TRBJ2-7; 12 nucleotides agree with TRBD2. V lost 7 bases, J lost 3 bases, and 7 bases stayed unmatched. The CDR3 has 15 amino acids. Germline CDR1 SNHLY, CDR2 FYNNEI. The CDR3 is CASNPRLAGVYEQYF. CDR3 nucleotide sequence: TGTGCCAGCAACCCCAGACTAGCGGGAGTCTACGAGCAGTACTTC.

The chain has TRBV5-6 and TRBJ2-7; no clear D gene. The CDR3 is 14 amino acids. V lost 4 bases and J lost 3, with 14 bases in between. Per the germline V gene, CDR1 is SGHDT and CDR2 is YYEEEE. DNA of the CDR3: TGTGCCAGCAGCCCCACGACAAATGTCTACGAGCAGTACTTC. Translated: CASSPTTNVYEQYF.

On this clonotype itself: The junction does not match germline at one end; this may be a read error. The genes are TRBV7-2 and TRBJ1-5; TRBD1 aligns across 9 bases. The CDR3 sequence is 13 residues long. The germline gives CDR1 SGHTA, CDR2 FQGNSA. Here the CDR3 reads CASTRQGGQPRHF. The CDR3 coding sequence is TGTGCCAGCACAAGACAGGGGGGTCAGCCCCGGCATTTT. Filled out from reference TRBV7-2 and TRBJ1-5, the complete variable domain reads GAGVSQSPSNKVTEKGKDVELRCDPISGHTALYWYRQSLGQGLEFLIYFQGNSAPDKSGLPSDRFSAERTGGSVSTLTIQRTQQEDSAVYLCASTRQGGQPRHFGDGTRLSIL.

The CDR3 spells CASSQENRVNTEAFF. CDR3 coding DNA: TGCGCCAGCAGCCAAGAGAACAGGGTGAACACTGAAGCTTTCTTT. The chain employs TRBV4-1 and TRBJ1-1; D is possibly TRBD1 (6 bases). Trimming took 0 bases from V and 0 from J, leaving 8 bases between them. The germline V gene encodes CDR1 MGHRA and CDR2 YSYEKL. The CDR3 is 15 amino acids.

This clonotype turned up a few times. This chain connects TRBV29-1 to TRBJ2-7; TRBD1 or TRBD2 may be the D gene (5 bases each). In germline, CDR1 is SQVTM, CDR2 ANQGSEA. V gave up 3 bases and J gave up 0 bases, with 12 bases separating them. CDR3 length: 14 amino acids. DNA of the CDR3: TGCAGCGTTGATGGGGGACCTCCCTCCTACGAGCAGTACTTC. It yields the protein CSVDGGPPSYEQYF.

In this sample, this clonotype turned up a few times. The gene calls are TRBV6-5 and TRBJ2-7; weak D call: TRBD1 (6 bases). The germline V gene has CDR1 MNHEY and CDR2 SVGAGI. The CDR3 totals 15 residues. Trimming removed 2 bases from V and 6 bases from J, with 17 bases in between. CDR3: CASSYPLPGVSEQYF. The CDR3 DNA is TGTGCCAGCAGTTACCCTTTGCCAGGGGTTTCCGAGCAGTACTTC.

This clonotype was found a few times. This rearrangement joins TRBV25-1 to TRBJ1-2; no firm D call. This CDR3 is 13 amino acids long. Trimming removed 5 bases at V and 5 bases at J, with 12 bases between. CDR1 and CDR2 from the germline V gene are MGHDK and SYGVNS. CDR3 bases: TGTGCCAGCAGTTTCGACGGTGGTTATGGCTACACCTTC. This sequence encodes CASSFDGGYGYTF.

V usage is TRBV11-2 and J usage is TRBJ2-7, with 7 bases matching TRBD2. After removal of 5 bases from V and 2 bases from J, the junction contained 9 bases not matched to a gene. The CDR3 is 15 amino acids. Germline V CDR1 and CDR2: SGHAT, FQNNGV. In DNA form, the CDR3 reads TGTGCCAGCAGCACAAATCCGGGAGGACCCTACGAGCAGTACTTC. It is translated as CASSTNPGGPYEQYF.

This chain joins TRBV29-1 and TRBJ2-5, with a possible D match to TRBD2 (6 bases). Germline CDR1 and CDR2: SQVTM and ANQGSEA. This CDR3 is built from 11 residues. V lost 5 bases and J 5 bases, leaving 9 bases between the germline ends. This CDR3 is CSVYRGETQYF. CDR3 nucleotides: TGCAGCGTTTACCGGGGGGAGACCCAGTACTTC.